This T cell receptor beta chain originates from a study of cytomegalovirus exposure and HLA in healthy donors. This clone was recorded only once. Its antigen remains unknown. The PCR ran on 60 Vbeta and 13 Jbeta primers. Produced via immunoSEQ multiplex PCR; TCRdb's table is partial and in-frame only. Of about 91,000 clones listed, around 73% are singletons. The CDR3 is 14 amino acids. CDR1 is MNHEY, CDR2 SVGAGI, per germline. Trimming removed 2 bases at V and 4 bases at J, with 10 bases between. Whereas donors were nominally healthy upon sampling, unrecorded immune exposures were probable. Findings and limits, study-wide: The productive fraction for most TCR beta V segments was about 87% or about 30% in an earlier analysis. Sequencing likely caused a cluster of highly shared sequence variants.

The receptor was isolated from a female donor in good health and CMV-seronegative. The chain has TRBV6-5 and TRBJ2-3; D is possibly TRBD1 (6 bases). Source material: PBMCs. In nucleotides, the CDR3 is TGTGCCAGCAGTTACCGCAGGGGTGCAGATACGCAGTATTTT. Residues: CASSYRRGADTQYF.